What follows are 5 T cell receptor beta chains derived from one specimen sequenced in a study of blood T cells in healthy people across ages. The authors ran a second PCR of roughly 6 to 12 cycles using a sample-barcoded 5' primer and a J-beta primer mix. TCRdb passed the 5' RACE reads through MiXCR, listing each CDR3 protein once. The repertoire consists of 1.5 million or so distinct CDR3 sequences, with about 42% occurring once and the leading ten covering 4%. Sequenced: blood. The receptors derive from a woman aged 18-29 years in good health.

This clonotype came up a few times. The V gene is TRBV27, the J gene TRBJ2-4, with no clear D. V dropped 7 bases and J dropped 5 bases, with 9 bases sitting between them. Germline loops: CDR1 MNHEY, CDR2 SMNVEV (reference sequence). This CDR3 spans 12 amino acids. The CDR3 bases are TGTGCCAGCAAGGGAATAGAAAACATTCAGTACTTC. Residues: CASKGIENIQYF.

There are many counts of this clonotype. The V gene is TRBV20-1, the J gene TRBJ2-7; 7 nucleotides align to TRBD1. The J segment lost 2 bases and the V segment lost 6 bases, leaving 1 base of the junction unmatched. CDR3 length equals 11 residues. Germline CDR1 is DFQATT and CDR2 is SNEGSKA (reference sequence). In nucleotides, the CDR3 is TGCAGTGCCGGGACAGCCTACGAGCAGTACTTC. This translates into CSAGTAYEQYF.

The chain recombines TRBV6-5 with TRBJ1-1, with 10 bases matching TRBD1. This CDR3 contains 15 residues. Germline lookup yields CDR1 MNHEY and CDR2 SVGAGI. The V and J ends lost 0 bases and 5 bases, in that order; junction bases with no gene match: 3. CDR3 sequence: CASSYSTGGQTEAFF. The CDR3 DNA reads TGTGCCAGCAGTTACTCGACAGGGGGCCAAACTGAAGCTTTCTTT.

The rearrangement joins TRBV20-1 to TRBJ2-1; 8 bases are shared with TRBD2. This CDR3 region has 13 residues. CDR1 is DFQATT, CDR2 SNEGSKA, per germline (reference sequence). As DNA, the CDR3 is TGCAGGCCCTACAAGAGCGGGAGCCATGAGCAGTTCTTC. The encoded protein is CRPYKSGSHEQFF.

This clonotype has just a few counts. The rearrangement joins TRBV11-2 to TRBJ1-2; D not resolved. The CDR3 length is 12 residues. Trimming left V 5 bases short and J 3 bases short, with 7 bases between. CDR1 SGHAT and CDR2 FQNNGV come from the germline V gene. CDR3 nucleotides: TGTGCCAGCAGCCCCGCATACTATGGCTACACCTTC. Its translation is CASSPAYYGYTF.